This is a list of T cell receptor beta chains from one sample in a study of T cell responses to AZD1222 COVID-19 vaccine. Using immunoSEQ multiplex PCR, the repertoire was profiled, and TCRdb retains in-frame clones only, with some absent. The sample contains about 78,000 clones, about nine tenths of which appear only once. The specimen comprised peripheral blood, sampled on day 0 of AZD1222 vaccination. These receptors were taken from an adult in good health. Each CDR3 is given with its conserved first and last residue. A D gene is named only where the DNA matches it firmly. Where a row states a size, it is once, few, many or the class of an expanded clone; other rows omit it.

>NA|NA|TRBV11-2|TRBJ1-3
CASSFWDSLVDTIYF
TGTGCCAGCAGCTTTTGGGACTCGCTAGTTGACACCATATATTTT
>NA|NA|TRBV6-5|TRBJ1-3
CASSNRQVPGNTIYF
TGTGCCAGCAGCAACCGACAGGTCCCTGGAAACACCATATATTTT
>NA|NA|TRBV27|TRBJ2-1
CASTSWGNTDLYNEQFF
TGTGCCAGCACCTCGTGGGGGAATACCGACCTTTACAATGAGCAGTTCTTC
>TRBD1|NA|TRBV7-9|TRBJ2-7
CASSPAGGSPYEQYF
TGTGCCAGCAGCCCCGCAGGGGGCTCCCCTTACGAGCAGTACTTC
>NA|NA|TRBV29-1|TRBJ1-1
CSVVRDTEAFF
TGCAGCGTTGTCCGGGACACTGAAGCTTTCTTT
>NA|NA|TRBV7-9|TRBJ2-1
CASSLDTGAYNEQFF
TGTGCCAGCAGCTTGGATACAGGAGCCTACAATGAGCAGTTCTTC
>NA|few|TRBV19|TRBJ2-7
CASALGMGSDYEQYF
TGTGCCAGTGCCCTTGGAATGGGGTCGGACTACGAGCAGTACTTC
>NA|NA|TRBV11-3|TRBJ2-1
CASSFGTADNEQFF
TGTGCCAGCAGCTTTGGGACGGCAGACAATGAGCAGTTCTTC
>NA|NA|TRBV27|TRBJ1-2
CASSLSNEGDPSYTF
TGTGCCAGCAGTTTATCGAATGAGGGAGACCCAAGCTACACCTTC
>TRBD1|NA|TRBV9|TRBJ2-7
CASSQGAGDSYEQYF
TGTGCCAGCAGCCAGGGGGCAGGGGACTCGTACGAGCAGTACTTC
>TRBD1|once|TRBV5-1|TRBJ1-2
CASSLDRGVGDYTF
TGCGCCAGCAGCTTAGACAGGGGAGTCGGAGACTACACCTTC
>NA|NA|TRBV6-5|TRBJ1-2
CASRGAVGYGYTF
TGTGCCAGCAGAGGGGCGGTCGGCTATGGCTACACCTTC
>TRBD1|NA|TRBV6-4|TRBJ1-2
CAKKDRVLGYTF
TGTGCCAAAAAGGACAGGGTGCTCGGCTACACCTTC
>NA|NA|TRBV3-1/TRBV3-2|TRBJ1-2
CASSRQAGFSGYGYTF
TGTGCCAGCAGCCGCCAGGCAGGGTTTTCAGGATATGGCTACACCTTC
>TRBD1|once|TRBV3-1/TRBV3-2|TRBJ2-1
CASSFDRGGYNEQFF
TGTGCCAGCAGTTTTGACAGGGGGGGATACAATGAGCAGTTCTTC
>TRBD1|NA|TRBV7-2|TRBJ2-5
CASSSDWDRAWETQYF
TGTGCCAGCAGTTCCGACTGGGACAGGGCCTGGGAGACCCAGTACTTC
>NA|NA|TRBV13|TRBJ2-5
CASSKRGRLQETQYF
TGTGCCAGCAGCAAACGAGGGAGGCTTCAAGAGACCCAGTACTTC
>TRBD1|NA|TRBV12-5|TRBJ1-6
CASGNRGRDSPLHF
TGTGCTAGTGGGAACAGGGGGCGGGATTCACCCCTCCACTTT
>NA|NA|TRBV19|TRBJ1-1
CASSIQGQGTEAFF
TGTGCCAGTAGTATTCAGGGTCAGGGCACTGAAGCTTTCTTT
>NA|NA|TRBV28|TRBJ1-2
CASRLSGTAYGYTF
TGTGCCAGCAGACTCTCCGGGACGGCCTATGGCTACACCTTC
>NA|once|TRBV12-3/TRBV12-4|TRBJ2-1
CASSPYLGEQFF
TGTGCCAGCAGTCCCTATCTTGGTGAGCAGTTCTTC
>NA|once|TRBV11-2|TRBJ2-3
CASSLDSDTQYF
TGTGCCAGCAGCCTGGACTCCGATACGCAGTATTTT
>NA|NA|TRBV11-2|TRBJ1-2
CASSPDSRRGYTF
TGTGCCAGCAGCCCGGACAGCCGTAGAGGCTACACCTTC
>NA|NA|TRBV19|TRBJ2-7
CASSIGGQLSYEQYF
TGTGCCAGTAGTATAGGAGGACAGCTATCCTACGAGCAGTACTTC
>NA|once|TRBV27|TRBJ2-7
CASSLSYDYEQYF
TGTGCCAGCAGTTTATCGTACGACTACGAGCAGTACTTC
>NA|NA|TRBV2|TRBJ1-2
CASSEFRDSNYGYTF
TGTGCCAGCAGTGAATTCCGGGATTCTAACTATGGCTACACCTTC
>TRBD1|NA|TRBV7-2|TRBJ1-4
CASSQGQGHEKLFF
TGTGCCAGCAGCCAGGGACAGGGCCATGAAAAACTGTTTTTT
>NA|NA|TRBV5-5|TRBJ1-1
CASSPLGRGPWYTEAFF
TGTGCCAGCAGCCCTTTAGGGAGGGGACCGTGGTACACTGAAGCTTTCTTT
>NA|NA|TRBV28|TRBJ1-4
CASASDIILEKLFF
TGTGCCAGCGCTTCGGACATTATACTTGAAAAACTGTTTTTT
>TRBD1|NA|TRBV7-9|TRBJ1-3
CASSLTGQSSGNTIYF
TGTGCCAGCAGCCTGACGGGACAGTCCTCTGGAAACACCATATATTTT
>TRBD2|NA|TRBV9|TRBJ2-5
CASSVGGLAGSQETQYF
TGTGCCAGCAGCGTAGGGGGACTAGCGGGTAGCCAAGAGACCCAGTACTTC
>NA|NA|TRBV28|TRBJ1-1
CASSLLPQAGGRAFF
TGTGCCAGCAGCCTACTGCCCCAGGCGGGCGGGAGAGCTTTCTTT
>NA|NA|TRBV28|TRBJ1-5
CASSFGQGSNQPQHF
TGTGCCAGCAGTTTCGGGCAGGGTAGCAATCAGCCCCAGCATTTT
>NA|NA|TRBV5-1|TRBJ2-5
CASTGQPQETQYF
TGCGCCAGCACGGGGCAGCCTCAAGAGACCCAGTACTTC
>NA|NA|TRBV4-1|TRBJ2-7
CASSYRQGMGSYEQYF
TGCGCCAGCAGCTACCGTCAGGGGATGGGCTCCTACGAGCAGTACTTC
>NA|NA|TRBV7-9|TRBJ2-7
CASSLMASSYEQYF
TGTGCCAGCAGCTTAATGGCCAGCTCCTACGAGCAGTACTTC
>TRBD1|NA|TRBV19|TRBJ1-2
CAIKGDRPTSF
TGTGCCATTAAGGGGGACAGGCCGACCTCCTTC
>NA|NA|TRBV6-1|TRBJ2-5
CASSEAREETQYF
TGTGCCAGCAGTGAAGCTAGGGAAGAGACCCAGTACTTC
>TRBD1|NA|TRBV19|TRBJ1-5
CASNLGQEDQPQHF
TGTGCCAGTAATCTAGGACAGGAGGATCAGCCCCAGCATTTT
>NA|once|TRBV18|TRBJ1-1
CASSPQWNTEAFF
TGTGCCAGCTCACCTCAGTGGAACACTGAAGCTTTCTTT
>TRBD1|many|TRBV5-6|TRBJ1-1
CASRHRGGAEAFF
TGTGCCAGCAGACACAGGGGTGGGGCTGAAGCTTTCTTT
>NA|NA|TRBV28|TRBJ1-1
CASSAPWDMWTEAFF
TGTGCCAGCAGTGCCCCTTGGGACATGTGGACTGAAGCTTTCTTT
>TRBD1|NA|TRBV2|TRBJ2-1
CASREQGPHYNEQFF
TGTGCCAGCAGAGAACAGGGGCCCCATTACAATGAGCAGTTCTTC
>NA|NA|TRBV25-1|TRBJ2-5
CASSVLTHVETQYF
TGTGCCAGCAGTGTCTTGACCCACGTGGAGACCCAGTACTTC
>NA|NA|TRBV18|TRBJ1-3
CASSPNQGSGNTIYF
TGTGCCAGCTCACCAAACCAGGGTTCTGGAAACACCATATATTTT
>NA|NA|TRBV7-8|TRBJ1-3
CASSFVDAPGNTIYF
TGTGCCAGCAGCTTCGTTGACGCACCGGGAAACACCATATATTTT
>TRBD1|NA|TRBV28|TRBJ1-2
CASSLIQGANYGYTF
TGTGCCAGCAGTTTAATACAGGGGGCAAACTATGGCTACACCTTC
>NA|NA|TRBV6-2/TRBV6-3|TRBJ2-7
CASSLQGPYEQYF
TGTGCCAGCAGTCTGCAGGGCCCCTACGAGCAGTACTTC
>TRBD1|NA|TRBV24-1|TRBJ2-6
CATSDTGQGVQFGANVLTF
TGTGCCACCAGTGACACGGGACAGGGGGTGCAGTTTGGGGCCAACGTCCTGACTTTC